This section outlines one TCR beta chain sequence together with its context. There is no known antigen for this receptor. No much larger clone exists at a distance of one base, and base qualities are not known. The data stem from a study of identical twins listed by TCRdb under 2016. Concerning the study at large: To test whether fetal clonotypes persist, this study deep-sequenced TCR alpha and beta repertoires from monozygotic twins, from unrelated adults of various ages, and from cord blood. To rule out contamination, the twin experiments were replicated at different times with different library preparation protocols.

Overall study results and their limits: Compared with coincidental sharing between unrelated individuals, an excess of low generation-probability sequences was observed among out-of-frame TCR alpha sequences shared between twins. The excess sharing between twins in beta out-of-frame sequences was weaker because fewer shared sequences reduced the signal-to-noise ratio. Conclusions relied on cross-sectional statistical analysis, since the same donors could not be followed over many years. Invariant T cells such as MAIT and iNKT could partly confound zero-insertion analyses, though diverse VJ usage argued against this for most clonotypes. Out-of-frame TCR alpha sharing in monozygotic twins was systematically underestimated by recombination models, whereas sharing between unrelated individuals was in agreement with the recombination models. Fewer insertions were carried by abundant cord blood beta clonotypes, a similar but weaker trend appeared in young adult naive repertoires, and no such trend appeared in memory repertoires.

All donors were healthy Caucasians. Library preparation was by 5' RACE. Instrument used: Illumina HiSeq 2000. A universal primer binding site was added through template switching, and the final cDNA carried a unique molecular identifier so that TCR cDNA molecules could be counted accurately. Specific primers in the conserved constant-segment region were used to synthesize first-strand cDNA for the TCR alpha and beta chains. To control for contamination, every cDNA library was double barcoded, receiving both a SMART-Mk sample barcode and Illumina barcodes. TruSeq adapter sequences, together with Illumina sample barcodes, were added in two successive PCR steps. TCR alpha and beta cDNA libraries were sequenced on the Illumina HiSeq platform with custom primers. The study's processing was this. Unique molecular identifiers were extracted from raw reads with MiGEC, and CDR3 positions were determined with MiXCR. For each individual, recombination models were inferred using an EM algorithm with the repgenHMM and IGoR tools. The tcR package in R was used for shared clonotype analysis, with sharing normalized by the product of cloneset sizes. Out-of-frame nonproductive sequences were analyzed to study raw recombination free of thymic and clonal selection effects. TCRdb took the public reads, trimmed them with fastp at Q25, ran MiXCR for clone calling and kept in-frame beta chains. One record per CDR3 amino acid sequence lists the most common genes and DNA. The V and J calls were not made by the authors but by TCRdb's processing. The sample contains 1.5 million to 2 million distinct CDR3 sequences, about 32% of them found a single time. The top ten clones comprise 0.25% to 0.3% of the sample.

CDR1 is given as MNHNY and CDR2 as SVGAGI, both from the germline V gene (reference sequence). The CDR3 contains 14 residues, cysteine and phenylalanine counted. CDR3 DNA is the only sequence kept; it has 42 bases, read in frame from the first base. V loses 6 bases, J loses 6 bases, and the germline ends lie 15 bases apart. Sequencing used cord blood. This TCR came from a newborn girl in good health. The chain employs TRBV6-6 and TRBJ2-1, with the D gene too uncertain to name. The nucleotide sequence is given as TGTGCCAGCAGCAGTGACAAGATCCTCAATGAGCAGTTCTTC. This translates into CASSSDKILNEQFF.